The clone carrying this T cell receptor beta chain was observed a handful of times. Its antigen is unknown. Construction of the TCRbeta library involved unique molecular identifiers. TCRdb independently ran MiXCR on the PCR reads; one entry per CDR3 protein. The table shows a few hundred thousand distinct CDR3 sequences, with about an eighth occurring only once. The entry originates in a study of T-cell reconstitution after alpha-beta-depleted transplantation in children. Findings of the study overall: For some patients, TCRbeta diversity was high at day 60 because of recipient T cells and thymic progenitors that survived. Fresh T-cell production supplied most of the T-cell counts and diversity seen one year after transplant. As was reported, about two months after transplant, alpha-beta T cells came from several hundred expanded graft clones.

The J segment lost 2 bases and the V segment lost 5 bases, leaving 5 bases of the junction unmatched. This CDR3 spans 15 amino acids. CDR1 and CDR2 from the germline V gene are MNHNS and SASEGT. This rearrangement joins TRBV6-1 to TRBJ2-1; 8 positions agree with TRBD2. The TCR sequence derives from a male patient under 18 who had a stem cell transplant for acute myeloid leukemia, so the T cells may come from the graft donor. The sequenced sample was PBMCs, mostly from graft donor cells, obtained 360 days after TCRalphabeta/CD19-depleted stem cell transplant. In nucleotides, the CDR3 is TGTGCCAGCAGTCGAGCGGGAGTAACCTACAATGAGCAGTTCTTC. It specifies CASSRAGVTYNEQFF.